This T cell receptor beta chain was found in a study of Graves' ophthalmopathy and Graves' hyperthyroidism. There are many counts of this clonotype. The antigen is undetermined. Whole-study results and caveats: Most thyroid clonotypes expanded beyond 0.001 frequency were also found in blood. Ophthalmopathy versus stable hyperthyroidism: 13-signature model gave under 90% sensitivity, 81.08% specificity.

RNA transcripts provided the template for amplifying TCR beta CDR3 regions. In the first round, RT-PCR was carried out with HTBI primers, and a multiplex PCR formed the second round. One entry per CDR3 protein results from TCRdb running MiXCR on the multiplex PCR reads. The sample includes under 400,000 distinct CDR3 sequences, roughly a sixth of them seen just once. Moderate-to-severe activity, CAS ≥3, NOSPECS ≥4 and a duration under 3 months were seen in donors with ophthalmopathy. The CDR3 sequence is 12 residues long. Germline V lookup: CDR1 MDHEN, CDR2 SYDVKM. Trimming took off 10 bases at V and 2 bases at J, with 12 bases between the two ends.

The sample was peripheral blood. This sequence joins TRBV28 and TRBJ2-7; D gene unclear. This TCR derives from an adult man with Graves' ophthalmopathy. The CDR3 coding sequence is TGTGCCACGTCGATGGTCACCTACGAGCAGTACTTC. It is translated as CATSMVTYEQYF.